These 8 T cell receptor beta chains were all obtained from the same sample, sequenced in a study of blood T cell repertoires in COVID-19. Measured with immunoSEQ multiplex PCR; TCRdb has only the in-frame clones, and not every one. Among roughly 120,000 clones listed, less than 85% were seen once. Sequencing was carried out using peripheral blood. The receptors were sampled from a woman aged 60-75 years with acute or convalescent COVID-19.

The V gene is TRBV27, the J gene TRBJ1-5, with a tentative D call TRBD1 (6 bases). Per the germline V gene, CDR1 is MNHEY and CDR2 is SMNVEV (reference sequence). The CDR3 is 14 residues long. The V gene lost 7 bases and the J gene lost 7 bases, with 17 bases spanning the gap. CDR3 in DNA: TGTGCCAGCAAGGACAGAAAACTAGACCAGCCCCAGCATTTT. Its protein is CASKDRKLDQPQHF.

V and J are TRBV11-2 and TRBJ2-2, with 7 bases matching TRBD2. Losses at the gene ends were 5 bases for V and 4 bases for J; bases not matched to a gene: 7. Per germline, CDR1 SGHAT and CDR2 FQNNGV. This CDR3 is 15 amino acids long. For the CDR3, the DNA is TGTGCCAGCAGCGCCACGACTAGCTCCACCGGGGAGCTGTTTTTT. It codes for CASSATTSSTGELFF. Supplemented by reference TRBV11-2 and TRBJ2-2, the full variable domain reads EAGVAQSPRYKIIEKRQSVAFWCNPISGHATLYWYQQILGQGPKLLIQFQNNGVVDDSQLPKDRFSAERLKGVDSTLKIQPAKLEDSAVYLCASSATTSSTGELFFGEGSRLTVL.

The chain uses TRBV7-9 and TRBJ2-3; tentative D call: TRBD2 (7 bases). Germline values: CDR1 SEHNR, CDR2 FQNEAQ (reference sequence). V gave up 3 bases and J gave up 2 bases, with 18 bases separating them. The CDR3 runs to 17 residues. Here the CDR3 reads CASSFPPKGGHTDTQYF. The DNA of the CDR3 is TGTGCCAGCAGCTTCCCACCTAAGGGGGGGCACACAGATACGCAGTATTTT.

The J gene is TRBJ1-5, the V gene TRBV19; D gene uncertain. This CDR3 comprises 15 residues. Germline V CDR1 and CDR2: LNHDA, SQIVND (reference sequence). The V end lost 1 base, the J end lost 3 bases, and 10 bases lay between the germline ends. This chain's CDR3 is CASSIGEADNQPQHF. CDR3 coding DNA: TGTGCCAGTAGTATAGGGGAGGCGGACAATCAGCCCCAGCATTTT.

CDR3 DNA sequence: TGTGCCAGCAGCTTGGATTTTATCCAGCCCCAGCATTTT. It specifies CASSLDFIQPQHF. The chain uses TRBV5-5 and TRBJ1-5; D is undetermined. CDR1 and CDR2 (germline): SGHKS, YYEKEE (reference sequence). Trimming left V 0 bases short and J 7 bases short, with 8 bases between. The CDR3 has 13 residues.

This clone was found once. The rearrangement links TRBV10-1 to TRBJ1-1, with D perhaps TRBD1 (5 bases). Germline loops: CDR1 WNHNN, CDR2 SYGVQD (reference sequence). The germline V and J ends were trimmed by 6 bases and 1 base, with 9 bases remaining between them. This CDR3 spans 13 amino acids. The CDR3 coding sequence is TGCGCCAGCAGCCGGAGGGGGAACACTGAAGCTTTCTTT. Encoded protein: CASSRRGNTEAFF.

The chain has TRBV3-1 (or the pseudogene TRBV3-2) and TRBJ2-1, with D tentatively TRBD2 (5 bases). This CDR3 has 16 residues. V lost 3 bases and J lost 4, with 16 bases in between. The germline gives CDR1 LGHDT, CDR2 YNNKEL (reference sequence). CDR3: CASSQKGGRGYNEQFF. The CDR3 DNA sequence: TGTGCCAGCAGCCAGAAAGGCGGGCGCGGTTACAATGAGCAGTTCTTC.

The V gene is TRBV4-1, the J gene TRBJ1-1, with D maybe TRBD1 (5 bases). This CDR3 spans 13 amino acids. Germline lookup yields CDR1 MGHRA and CDR2 YSYEKL. The ends were cut back, 6 bases at V and 5 bases at J, with 13 bases in the middle. CDR3: CASRFLGGTEAFF. The CDR3 coding sequence is TGCGCCAGCAGGTTTTTGGGGGGTACTGAAGCTTTCTTT.